Sequencing of this T cell receptor (beta chain) was carried out in a study of T cell repertoires in cytomegalovirus infection. Study overall: CMV infection and matching HLA type were both indicated by public TCR beta signatures. Study-level results: Predominance within the ex vivo response was attributable to HLA-C-restricted CMV-specific TCR beta clonotypes.

One entry per CDR3 protein results from TCRdb running MiXCR on the reads. Here the sample spans over 100,000 distinct CDR3 sequences, 10% being singletons. Trimming cost V 5 bases and J 4 bases, with 6 bases left between them. The CDR3 extends over 12 amino acids. The germline CDR1 and CDR2 sequences are MNHEY and SVGEGT. This clonotype turned up a few times. Its antigen is as yet unknown. Sequences were obtained from PBMCs, sequenced either directly or after in vitro stimulation (not recorded which). The V gene is TRBV6-2 or TRBV6-3, the J gene TRBJ2-1; D is possibly TRBD1 or TRBD2 (5 bases each). This clonotype was obtained from a human donor in good health (CMV status not recorded). Some clones in this sample may be carry-over from other donors' samples. The CDR3, as DNA: TGTGCCAGCAGTGAGGGGTACAATGAGCAGTTCTTC. Protein sequence: CASSEGYNEQFF.